This TCR beta chain was recorded in a study of blood T cell repertoires in COVID-19. Study information: Donors in the United States, Italy and Spain gave samples during acute or convalescent COVID-19. In each case, the material was cDNA or gDNA derived from T cells, B-cell-depleted T cells, or PBMCs.

CDR3 length: 16 residues. Germline CDR1 LNHDA, CDR2 SQIVND (reference sequence). The V end was cut by 1 base, the J end by 2 bases, with 12 bases between. In the authors' workflow: How many nucleated cells were present was estimated from reference gene primer amplification. Assay used: immunoSEQ multiplex PCR; TCRdb lists only in-frame clones, some missing. V, J and clone size are those of that table, while D and trimming were read from the DNA. The sample has roughly 150,000 clones, about 90% seen once. The J gene is TRBJ1-5, the V gene TRBV19; D possibly corresponds to TRBD1 (5 bases). Sequenced material: peripheral blood. This TCR came from a man between 60 and 75 years old with acute or convalescent COVID-19. The CDR3 loop is CASSIVGASGNQPQHF. The CDR3 DNA reads as TGTGCCAGTAGTATAGTTGGGGCGTCGGGCAATCAGCCCCAGCATTTT.